The source of this T cell receptor beta chain is a study of blood T cell repertoires in COVID-19 (dated by TCRdb to 2018 to 2020). As for the study more broadly: Samples covering the acute and convalescent phases of COVID-19 were provided by collaborators in the United States, Italy and Spain. The prospective study material was composed of cDNA or gDNA derived from T cells, B-cell-depleted T cells, or PBMCs. The repertoires were released in a freely available public database meant as a resource for research on the immune response to SARS-CoV-2. Deeply sampled blood TCRbeta repertoires from subjects exposed to, actively infected with, or recovered from COVID-19 were included in the dataset. The samples were drawn from two sources: the first 160 participants of the ongoing ImmuneRACE study, and 950 to 1,500 subjects contributed by 6 global collaborators. Where available, HLA class I and class II types were obtained from metadata supplied by the sample provider rather than from assay-based typing. A de-identified subject ID, COVID-19 status, age in years and sex were almost always included in the sample metadata. Study-level results and caveats: The quantity of clinical and demographic metadata differed by source and by participant and was supplied without curation.

Inclusive of the bounding cysteine and phenylalanine, the CDR3 is 13 residues long. The read is trimmed to its CDR3 DNA, 39 bases read in frame from base 1. CDR1 and CDR2 are drawn from the germline V gene (reference sequence): GTSNPN, SVGIG. Relative to germline, V is 2 bases shorter and J is 8 bases shorter, with 10 bases between their ends. Note on this clone: Its antigen is not yet known. No base quality information exists; no much larger clone differs at one position.

One collaborating source in Seattle enrolled patients during active infection and followed them longitudinally through the course of disease. Each collaborating institution followed its own protocols to collect whole blood in K2EDTA tubes. For TCRbeta analysis, collaborators shipped samples in one of three forms: frozen whole blood, isolated PBMCs, or DNA extracted from either of those sample types. TCRbeta CDR3 regions were amplified from genomic DNA using the immunoSEQ Assay, a bias-controlled multiplex PCR. The source study handled its data this way. The number of nucleated cells in each sample was estimated by amplification of reference gene primers within the assay. Sequence reads were collapsed and filtered to measure the absolute abundance of every unique TCRbeta CDR3 rearrangement. For each sample, productive Simpson clonality was calculated as the square root of Simpson's diversity index over productive rearrangements. The immuneACCESS repertoire file appears here via TCRdb, limited to in-frame rearrangements. These files lack a portion of the clones; in checked studies, under half of the deficit traces to unresolved V genes, and the cause of the others is not known. Clone size and V and J calls were adopted from that table, with D and trimming inferred from the DNA. The sample contains about 150,000 clones, over 75% of them found a single time. The top ten hold over 0.55% of the sample.

The origin of this receptor is a man aged 55 to 69 with COVID-19, enrolled during active disease. Input material: peripheral blood. This chain joins TRBV30 to TRBJ1-6, with the D gene not confidently named. CDR3 loop: CAWSLAEDSPLHF. The bases read TGTGCCTGGAGTTTGGCAGAAGATTCACCCCTCCACTTT. Supplemented by the reference TRBV30 and TRBJ1-6 proteins around the CDR3, the complete variable domain is SQTIHQWPATLVQPVGSPLSLECTVEGTSNPNLYWYRQAAGRGLQLLFYSVGIGQISSEVPQNLSASRPQDRQFILSSKKLLLSDSGFYLCAWSLAEDSPLHFGNGTRLTVT.